This T cell receptor (beta chain) was identified in a study of vaccination and CD4 T cells after COVID-19. Sequenced with the Oncomine TCR Beta short-read assay was DNA taken from cultured CD4+ T cells. TCRdb called the PCR reads again in MiXCR, with one record for every CDR3 protein. The sample carries roughly 15,000 distinct CDR3 sequences, roughly 72% recorded once. The treatment: approximately 9-day PBMC culture with coronavirus spike peptide pools or control peptides (ViraFEST assay). Antigen-specific T cell expansion with peptide pools preceded TCR sequencing in the ViraFEST approach. Turning to this clonotype: Its cognate antigen is unknown.

Germline V gene sequence: CDR1 MDHEN, CDR2 SYDVKM. This CDR3 contains 13 residues. The V and J ends lost 5 bases and 8 bases respectively, with 15 bases between them. This sequence was found in a human donor who had recovered from COVID-19. This chain joins TRBV28 and TRBJ1-2; D remains ambiguous. Material for sequencing was CD4+ T cells from blood, cultured in vitro. DNA of the CDR3: TGTGCCAGCAGTGTTCACGGGGTGGAAGGCTACACCTTC. Its translation: CASSVHGVEGYTF.